One sample yielded the 18 T cell receptor beta chains listed below, sequenced in a study of T cells in localized non-small cell lung cancer. Clones were sequenced by immunoSEQ multiplex PCR, and TCRdb holds only the in-frame ones, with some missing. The sample has over 25,000 clones, roughly 89% seen once. The source material was peripheral blood, sampled before any cancer treatment. These receptors were collected from a male donor at least 60 years old with stage I lung adenocarcinoma.

The chain links TRBV2 to TRBJ1-1; 8 bases are a match to TRBD1. Per germline, CDR1 SNHLY and CDR2 FYNNEI. The CDR3 totals 15 residues. Trimming cost V 6 bases and J 5 bases; bases outside gene matches: 11. CDR3 bases: TGTGCCAGCAGAGAACCCCAGGGGGCACGGACTGAAGCTTTCTTT. It yields the protein CASREPQGARTEAFF. Drawing the rest from reference TRBV2 and TRBJ1-1, the complete variable domain is EPEVTQTPSHQVTQMGQEVILRCVPISNHLYFYWYRQILGQKVEFLVSFYNNEISEKSEIFDDQFSVERPDGSNFTLKIRSTKLEDSAMYFCASREPQGARTEAFFGQGTRLTVV.

The CDR3 spells CASTRAGTGAYNEQFF. CDR3 nucleotide sequence: TGTGCCAGCACAAGAGCCGGGACAGGGGCCTACAATGAGCAGTTCTTC. This chain links TRBV2 with TRBJ2-1, with 10 bases matching TRBD1. The V gene's germline CDR1 is SNHLY and CDR2 FYNNEI. CDR3 size: 16 residues. Trimming removed 7 bases from V and 2 bases from J; junction bases left unmatched: 8.

The rearrangement uses TRBV18 and TRBJ2-7; 11 nucleotides align to TRBD1. The CDR3 has 15 residues. The germline V gene encodes CDR1 KGHSH and CDR2 LQKENI. The junction had 5 bases not matched to a gene; V was cut back by 3 bases and J by 4 bases. The CDR3 region has the DNA TGTGCCAGCTCACCGGGGACAGGGGGGTTATACGAGCAGTACTTC. It specifies CASSPGTGGLYEQYF. The whole variable domain, filled in from reference TRBV18 and TRBJ2-7, reads NAGVMQNPRHLVRRRGQEARLRCSPMKGHSHVYWYRQLPEEGLKFMVYLQKENIIDESGMPKERFSAEFPKEGPSILRIQQVVRGDSAAYFCASSPGTGGLYEQYFGPGTRLTVT.

The chain combines TRBV6-5 with TRBJ1-1; 8 bases line up with TRBD1. This CDR3 contains 14 residues. Germline trimming cut 5 bases from V and 10 bases from J; bases unmatched to any gene: 12. Germline V lookup: CDR1 MNHEY, CDR2 SVGAGI. The CDR3 sequence is CASSHGQGAFPAFF. CDR3 coding DNA: TGTGCCAGCAGTCATGGGCAGGGGGCCTTTCCAGCTTTCTTT.

V usage is TRBV7-2 and J usage is TRBJ1-6; 7 nucleotides align to TRBD1. Germline V lookup: CDR1 SGHTA, CDR2 FQGNSA. The CDR3 spans 19 residues. J lost 0 bases, V lost 1 base, and 9 bases had no gene match. The CDR3 is CASSLVARGGLSYNSPLHF. In nucleotides, the CDR3 is TGTGCCAGCAGCTTAGTTGCCAGGGGGGGCCTCTCCTATAATTCACCCCTCCACTTT.

The rearrangement links TRBV11-2 to TRBJ2-7; the D call may be TRBD1 or TRBD2 (5 bases each). In germline, CDR1 is SGHAT, CDR2 FQNNGV. Trimming took 5 bases from V and 3 from J, leaving 11 bases between them. CDR3 size: 13 residues. In DNA, the CDR3 is TGTGCCAGCAGCCGGGGACGGAACTACGAGCAGTACTTC. Residues: CASSRGRNYEQYF.

V is TRBV5-1 and J is TRBJ2-2, with 8 nucleotides matching TRBD1. The CDR3 runs to 14 residues. With V trimmed by 4 bases and J by 6 bases, 5 bases remained unmatched. Germline CDR1 is SGHRS and CDR2 is YFSETQ. DNA for the CDR3: TGCGCCAGCAGCACCGGACAGGGAGCCGGGGAGCTGTTTTTT. It is translated as CASSTGQGAGELFF.

The J gene is TRBJ2-6, the V gene TRBV10-3, with 8 bases identical to TRBD1. The V segment lost 6 bases and the J segment 11 bases; nucleotides outside the gene matches: 6. The germline V gene encodes CDR1 ENHRY and CDR2 SYGVKD. CDR3 length: 13 amino acids. CDR3 amino acids: CAIRGTGADVLTF. In nucleotides, the CDR3 is TGTGCCATCAGGGGGACAGGCGCTGACGTCCTGACTTTC.

The table lists this clone with a few counts. The chain couples TRBV28 to TRBJ2-5; D not certain. CDR1 is MDHEN, CDR2 SYDVKM, per germline. There are 13 residues in the CDR3. V lost 7 bases, J lost 2 bases, and 11 bases lay in between. CDR3 sequence: CASTGRVQETQYF. The CDR3 DNA follows: TGTGCCAGCACCGGACGGGTACAAGAGACCCAGTACTTC. The entire variable domain, with the rest obtained from reference TRBV28 and TRBJ2-5, is as follows: DVKVTQSSRYLVKRTGEKVFLECVQDMDHENMFWYRQDPGLGLRLIYFSYDVKMKEKGDIPEGYSVSREKKERFSLILESASTNQTSMYLCASTGRVQETQYFGPGTRLLVL.

This clone was seen a handful of times. This sequence joins TRBV6-1 and TRBJ1-2; D gene uncertain. Trimming removed 0 bases from V and 7 bases from J, with 12 bases in between. This CDR3 has 14 residues. The germline gives CDR1 MNHNS, CDR2 SASEGT. The CDR3 protein is CASSEASVVTGYTF. DNA of the CDR3: TGTGCCAGCAGTGAAGCCAGCGTAGTTACTGGCTACACCTTC.

This chain uses TRBV20-1 with TRBJ2-7; D is undetermined. V dropped 7 bases and J dropped 2 bases, with 9 bases sitting between them. Germline V CDR1 and CDR2: DFQATT, SNEGSKA (reference sequence). This CDR3 has 11 residues. This CDR3 reads CSGTVTYEQYF. As DNA, the CDR3 is TGCAGTGGGACGGTGACCTACGAGCAGTACTTC.

The CDR3 sequence: CAWTPYVGATQYF. In DNA form, the CDR3 reads TGTGCCTGGACTCCTTACGTGGGAGCTACGCAGTATTTT. The rearrangement links TRBV30 to TRBJ2-3, with a tentative D call TRBD2 (5 bases). The CDR3 is 13 residues long. V lost 4 bases to trimming and J lost 8 bases, with 16 bases between them. The V gene's germline CDR1 is GTSNPN and CDR2 SVGIG (reference sequence). The variable domain in full, with the rest retrieved from reference TRBV30 and TRBJ2-3, is SQTIHQWPATLVQPVGSPLSLECTVEGTSNPNLYWYRQAAGRGLQLLFYSVGIGQISSEVPQNLSASRPQDRQFILSSKKLLLSDSGFYLCAWTPYVGATQYFGPGTRLTVL.

The rearrangement links TRBV6-5 to TRBJ2-7; D is undetermined. Trimming pared 2 bases from V and 2 bases from J, leaving 16 bases between. This CDR3 contains 16 residues. Germline CDR1 is MNHEY and CDR2 is SVGAGI. In nucleotides, the CDR3 is TGTGCCAGCAGTTACGCCCGGAACCCAAAAGCCTACGAGCAGTACTTC. Translated: CASSYARNPKAYEQYF.

This chain connects TRBV19 to TRBJ1-2; D not certain. Trimming took 3 bases from V and 4 from J, leaving 9 bases between them. CDR1 is LNHDA, CDR2 SQIVND, per germline (reference sequence). The CDR3 is 13 residues long. CDR3 sequence (DNA): TGTGCCAGTAGTATGATGGCTCCCTATGGCTACACCTTC. This encodes CASSMMAPYGYTF.

The rearrangement links TRBV7-2 to TRBJ1-1; perhaps TRBD1 as D (5 bases). The CDR3 has 15 residues. Per the germline V gene, CDR1 is SGHTA and CDR2 is FQGNSA. V shed 1 base and J shed 1 base, with 10 bases lying between them. CDR3 bases: TGTGCCAGCAGCTTAGTTGGGGGATCGAACACTGAAGCTTTCTTT. Translated, it gives CASSLVGGSNTEAFF. The full variable domain, in which reference TRBV7-2 and TRBJ1-1 provide the parts outside the CDR3, is GAGVSQSPSNKVTEKGKDVELRCDPISGHTALYWYRQSLGQGLEFLIYFQGNSAPDKSGLPSDRFSAERTGGSVSTLTIQRTQQEDSAVYLCASSLVGGSNTEAFFGQGTRLTVV.

The chain recombines TRBV5-1 with TRBJ2-6, with a tentative D call TRBD1 (5 bases). Germline V gene lookup returns CDR1 SGHRS and CDR2 YFSETQ. CDR3 length: 17 residues. Between the trimmed V and J ends, which lost 2 bases and 0 bases, there was a span of 12 bases. The CDR3 sequence: CASSFGHTDSGANVLTF. CDR3 sequence (DNA): TGCGCCAGCAGCTTCGGACACACTGACTCTGGGGCCAACGTCCTGACTTTC. The full variable domain, in which reference TRBV5-1 and TRBJ2-6 provide the parts outside the CDR3, is KAGVTQTPRYLIKTRGQQVTLSCSPISGHRSVSWYQQTPGQGLQFLFEYFSETQRNKGNFPGRFSGRQFSNSRSEMNVSTLELGDSALYLCASSFGHTDSGANVLTFGAGSRLTVL.

The chain couples TRBV7-7 to TRBJ2-1; D remains unclear. This CDR3 is built from 14 residues. Germline CDR1 and CDR2: SSHAT and FNYEAQ (reference sequence). The germline V and J ends were trimmed by 5 bases and 5 bases, with 13 bases remaining between them. As DNA, the CDR3 is TGTGCCAGCAGCCCAACCCACGGAGACAATGAGCAGTTCTTC. Its protein is CASSPTHGDNEQFF.

The chain combines TRBV29-1 with TRBJ1-1; weak D call: TRBD1 (5 bases). Germline V CDR1 and CDR2: SQVTM, ANQGSEA. The CDR3 totals 15 residues. Trimming took 3 bases from V and 0 from J, leaving 14 bases between them. CDR3 bases: TGCAGCGTTGATTTCGGGGGAAGGATGAACACTGAAGCTTTCTTT. It translates to CSVDFGGRMNTEAFF. The whole variable domain, remainder taken from reference TRBV29-1 and TRBJ1-1, is SAVISQKPSRDICQRGTSLTIQCQVDSQVTMMFWYRQQPGQSLTLIATANQGSEATYESGFVIDKFPISRPNLTFSTLTVSNMSPEDSSIYLCSVDFGGRMNTEAFFGQGTRLTVV.